The next 21 T cell receptor beta chains were all read from a single sample in a study of blood T cell repertoires in COVID-19. Using immunoSEQ multiplex PCR, the repertoire was profiled, and TCRdb retains in-frame clones only, with some absent. The sample lists 300,000 or so clones; around 90% were seen once. Input material: PBMCs or T cells enriched from blood (not recorded which). The receptors originated from a young woman who had recovered from COVID-19.

The chain recombines TRBV19 with TRBJ1-3; 7 bases align to TRBD1. V gave up 6 bases and J gave up 0 bases; unmatched junction bases: 5. The CDR3 consists of 15 residues. Germline V lookup: CDR1 LNHDA, CDR2 SQIVND (reference sequence). CDR3 in DNA: TGTGCCAGTAGCCAACAGGGGTACTCTGGAAACACCATATATTTT. Amino acid sequence: CASSQQGYSGNTIYF.

This rearrangement joins TRBV6-2 or TRBV6-3 to TRBJ2-7; tentatively, D is TRBD1 (5 bases). Trimming left V 0 bases short and J 0 bases short, with 9 bases between. Germline CDR1 MNHEY, CDR2 SVGEGT. The CDR3 covers 15 residues. The CDR3 spells CASSYSDITSYEQYF. CDR3 DNA: TGTGCCAGCAGTTACTCGGACATAACCTCCTACGAGCAGTACTTC.

The chain joins TRBV4-1 to TRBJ1-2, with 10 bases that match TRBD1. Germline lookup yields CDR1 MGHRA and CDR2 YSYEKL. V was pared by 4 bases and J by 6 bases, with 8 bases of the junction left unmatched. This CDR3 has 15 amino acids. Written as DNA, the CDR3 is TGCGCCAGCAGCCGTCCCGGGACAGGGGCCCATGGCTACACCTTC. Protein product: CASSRPGTGAHGYTF.

V is TRBV13 and J is TRBJ2-1; D uncertain. Trimming took off 2 bases at V and 10 bases at J, with 12 bases between the two ends. The CDR3 consists of 13 residues. Per germline, CDR1 PRHDT and CDR2 FYEKMQ (reference sequence). The CDR3 loop reads CASSLSPFTEQFF. The CDR3 DNA is TGTGCCAGCAGCTTATCGCCCTTTACAGAGCAGTTCTTC. Full variable domain (remainder filled in from reference TRBV13 and TRBJ2-1): AAGVIQSPRHLIKEKRETATLKCYPIPRHDTVYWYQQGPGQDPQFLISFYEKMQSDKGSIPDRFSAQQFSDYHSELNMSSLELGDSALYFCASSLSPFTEQFFGPGTRLTVL.

This sequence joins TRBV19 and TRBJ1-1; D is perhaps TRBD1 (5 bases). From germline, CDR1 is LNHDA and CDR2 SQIVND (reference sequence). The germline V and J ends were trimmed by 5 bases and 1 base, with 11 bases remaining between them. CDR3 length equals 14 residues. The CDR3 is CASSPDTANTEAFF. DNA of the CDR3: TGTGCCAGTAGTCCGGACACAGCGAACACTGAAGCTTTCTTT.

The rearrangement joins TRBV19 to TRBJ1-2, with TRBD1 matching over 9 bases. The CDR3 is 15 residues long. Germline CDR1 LNHDA, CDR2 SQIVND (reference sequence). Losses at the gene ends were 5 bases for V and 3 bases for J; bases not matched to a gene: 7. The CDR3 region has the DNA TGTGCCAGTAGTTCCGGTCGGACAGGGGACTATGGCTACACCTTC. Translation gives CASSSGRTGDYGYTF.

This clone was seen just once. The chain joins TRBV3-1 (or the pseudogene TRBV3-2) to TRBJ2-2; 8 bases line up with TRBD2. CDR1 and CDR2 from the germline V gene are LGHDT and YNNKEL (reference sequence). J was trimmed by 4 bases and V by 4 bases; bases with no gene match: 8. This CDR3 comprises 16 residues. Written as DNA, the CDR3 is TGTGCCAGCAGCCGACCGGGACTAGATACCACCGGGGAGCTGTTTTTT. It yields the protein CASSRPGLDTTGELFF.

The rearrangement joins TRBV5-5 to TRBJ1-5; D ambiguous. The CDR3 consists of 15 residues. V lost 0 bases, J lost 3 bases, and 10 bases lay in between. Per germline, CDR1 SGHKS and CDR2 YYEKEE (reference sequence). CDR3 nucleotide sequence: TGTGCCAGCAGCTTGGATCGGGGATACAATCAGCCCCAGCATTTT. Protein: CASSLDRGYNQPQHF.

A single count supports this clone. The V gene is TRBV5-1, the J gene TRBJ1-3; TRBD1 is a possible D gene (5 bases). V lost 1 base to trimming and J lost 1 base, with 12 bases between them. Looked up from germline, CDR1 is SGHRS and CDR2 is YFSETQ. The CDR3 has 16 amino acids. DNA for the CDR3: TGCGCCAGCAGCTTGAGTCGCGGGGGGTCTGGAAACACCATATATTTT. It codes for CASSLSRGGSGNTIYF.

CDR3 in amino acids: CATSDLGGDEQFF. CDR3 in DNA: TGTGCCACCAGTGATTTGGGAGGGGATGAGCAGTTCTTC. The chain is built from TRBV24-1 and TRBJ2-1; TRBD2 is a possible D gene (6 bases). The germline V gene has CDR1 KGHDR and CDR2 SFDVKD. The CDR3 consists of 13 residues. The germline V and J ends were trimmed by 0 bases and 8 bases, with 7 bases remaining between them.

The rearrangement joins TRBV7-6 to TRBJ2-2; 9 bases line up with TRBD2. The V segment lost 1 base and the J segment 5 bases; nucleotides outside the gene matches: 5. Germline V gives CDR1 SGHVS, CDR2 FNYEAQ. This CDR3 comprises 16 residues. CDR3 DNA sequence: TGTGCCAGCAGCTTAGGAGCGGGGGGCCAGACCGGGGAGCTGTTTTTT. It encodes CASSLGAGGQTGELFF. Full variable domain (missing parts from reference TRBV7-6 and TRBJ2-2): GAGVSQSPRYKVTKRGQDVALRCDPISGHVSLYWYRQALGQGPEFLTYFNYEAQQDKSGLPNDRFSAERPEGSISTLTIQRTEQRDSAMYRCASSLGAGGQTGELFFGEGSRLTVL.

The chain joins TRBV27 to TRBJ1-2, with a tentative D call TRBD1 (6 bases). CDR3 length: 14 amino acids. The germline V gene encodes CDR1 MNHEY and CDR2 SMNVEV (reference sequence). V lost 4 bases, J lost 5 bases, and 14 bases lay in between. CDR3 DNA: TGTGCCAGCAGTTCCCGGGACACCTCATATGGCTACACCTTC. Protein: CASSSRDTSYGYTF.

This rearrangement joins TRBV7-9 to TRBJ2-7; the D is unclear. Germline V gene lookup returns CDR1 SEHNR and CDR2 FQNEAQ (reference sequence). This CDR3 region has 13 residues. With 5 bases removed from V and 6 bases from J, the gap between germline ends came to 14 bases. CDR3 nucleotides: TGTGCCAGCAGCCTAGGGTCCAGGTTCGAGCAGTACTTC. This translates into CASSLGSRFEQYF. Looking up the rest from reference TRBV7-9 and TRBJ2-7 gives the full variable domain: DTGVSQNPRHKITKRGQNVTFRCDPISEHNRLYWYRQTLGQGPEFLTYFQNEAQLEKSRLLSDRFSAERPKGSFSTLEIQRTEQGDSAMYLCASSLGSRFEQYFGPGTRLTVT.

The chain couples TRBV7-3 to TRBJ1-6; 9 nucleotides match TRBD1. Germline assignment: CDR1 SGHTA and CDR2 FQGTGA. The CDR3 runs to 15 residues. The V segment lost 5 bases and the J segment 10 bases; nucleotides outside the gene matches: 9. The CDR3 loop is CASSRQGGDGSPLHF. CDR3 coding DNA: TGTGCCAGCAGCCGACAGGGGGGCGACGGGTCACCCCTCCACTTT.

This clone was found many times. The chain joins TRBV5-6 to TRBJ1-5, with 9 bases that match TRBD1. J lost 2 bases, V lost 4 bases, and 7 bases had no gene match. The CDR3 covers 16 residues. CDR1 is SGHDT and CDR2 is YYEEEE in the germline V gene. The CDR3 DNA reads TGTGCCAGCAGCCGCCGGACAGGGGATGGCAATCAGCCCCAGCATTTT. This sequence encodes CASSRRTGDGNQPQHF.

V gene TRBV7-6 combines with J gene TRBJ2-7; D is possibly TRBD1 (5 bases). The CDR3 spans 15 residues. V lost 5 bases, J lost 3 bases, and 17 bases lay in between. Germline CDR1 and CDR2: SGHVS and FNYEAQ. In nucleotides, the CDR3 is TGTGCCAGCAGCGCAGGGTCCTTAACAAACTACGAGCAGTACTTC. Its translation is CASSAGSLTNYEQYF.

The chain couples TRBV9 to TRBJ2-3; D is perhaps TRBD2 (6 bases). Trimming took off 4 bases at V and 2 bases at J, with 14 bases between the two ends. Germline V gives CDR1 SGDLS, CDR2 YYNGEE. This CDR3 is 15 amino acids long. This chain's CDR3 is CASSPGTGLTDTQYF. The CDR3 DNA follows: TGTGCCAGCAGCCCTGGGACTGGACTCACAGATACGCAGTATTTT.

The chain uses TRBV7-2 and TRBJ1-2; D is unresolved. The ends were cut back, 5 bases at V and 8 bases at J, with 12 bases in the middle. Germline V gene sequence: CDR1 SGHTA, CDR2 FQGNSA. CDR3 length: 12 residues. The CDR3 DNA reads TGTGCCAGCAGCCCAAGGAGCGCCGGCTACACCTTC. Its protein product is CASSPRSAGYTF.

V gene TRBV6-5 combines with J gene TRBJ1-2; tentative D call: TRBD1 (6 bases). Germline-derived CDR1 and CDR2 are MNHEY and SVGAGI. The CDR3 is 16 residues long. Trimming pared 0 bases from V and 6 bases from J, leaving 17 bases between. The CDR3 nucleotides read TGTGCCAGCAGTTACTCGGGTACAGGGTATGACGATGGCTACACCTTC. It specifies CASSYSGTGYDDGYTF.

The chain recombines TRBV27 with TRBJ2-7; the D gene is possibly TRBD2 (5 bases). CDR1 MNHEY and CDR2 SMNVEV come from the germline V gene (reference sequence). The ends were cut back, 5 bases at V and 0 bases at J, with 11 bases in the middle. The CDR3 length is 14 residues. In DNA form, the CDR3 reads TGTGCCAGCAGTCGCCGGGAAAGCTCCTACGAGCAGTACTTC. It yields the protein CASSRRESSYEQYF.

The chain joins TRBV6-6 to TRBJ1-2; D perhaps matches TRBD1 (6 bases). Trimming took off 2 bases at V and 6 bases at J, with 10 bases between the two ends. From germline, CDR1 is MNHNY and CDR2 SVGAGI (reference sequence). The CDR3 sequence is 13 residues long. The CDR3 DNA reads TGTGCCAGCAGTTACGGGGGCGAGGATGGCTACACCTTC. This translates into CASSYGGEDGYTF.